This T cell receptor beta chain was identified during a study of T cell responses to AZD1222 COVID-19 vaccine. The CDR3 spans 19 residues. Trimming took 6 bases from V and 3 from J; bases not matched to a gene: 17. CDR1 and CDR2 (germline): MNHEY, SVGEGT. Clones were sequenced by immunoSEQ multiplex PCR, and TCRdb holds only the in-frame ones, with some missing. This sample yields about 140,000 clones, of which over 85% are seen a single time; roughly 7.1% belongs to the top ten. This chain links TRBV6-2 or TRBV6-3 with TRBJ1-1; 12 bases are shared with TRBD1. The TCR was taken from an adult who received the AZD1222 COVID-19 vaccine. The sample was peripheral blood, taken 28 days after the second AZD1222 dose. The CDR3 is CASSMRDRGRFIQDTEAFF. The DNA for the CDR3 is TGTGCCAGCAGCATGCGGGACAGGGGGCGCTTCATCCAGGACACTGAAGCTTTCTTT.